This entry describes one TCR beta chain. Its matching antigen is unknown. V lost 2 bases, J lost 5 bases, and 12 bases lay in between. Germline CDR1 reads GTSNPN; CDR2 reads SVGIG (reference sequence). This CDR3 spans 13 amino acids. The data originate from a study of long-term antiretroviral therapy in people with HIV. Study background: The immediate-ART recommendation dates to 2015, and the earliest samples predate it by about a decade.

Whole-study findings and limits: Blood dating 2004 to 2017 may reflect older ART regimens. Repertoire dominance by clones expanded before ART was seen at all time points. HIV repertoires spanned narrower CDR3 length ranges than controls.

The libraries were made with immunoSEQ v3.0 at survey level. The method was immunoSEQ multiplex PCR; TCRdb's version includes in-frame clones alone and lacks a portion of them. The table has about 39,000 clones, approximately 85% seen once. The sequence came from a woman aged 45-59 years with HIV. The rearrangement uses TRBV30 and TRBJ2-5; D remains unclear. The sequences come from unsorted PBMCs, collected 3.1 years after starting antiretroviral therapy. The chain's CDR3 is CAWSRASGETQYF. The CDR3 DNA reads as TGTGCCTGGAGTAGGGCTAGTGGGGAGACCCAGTACTTC.